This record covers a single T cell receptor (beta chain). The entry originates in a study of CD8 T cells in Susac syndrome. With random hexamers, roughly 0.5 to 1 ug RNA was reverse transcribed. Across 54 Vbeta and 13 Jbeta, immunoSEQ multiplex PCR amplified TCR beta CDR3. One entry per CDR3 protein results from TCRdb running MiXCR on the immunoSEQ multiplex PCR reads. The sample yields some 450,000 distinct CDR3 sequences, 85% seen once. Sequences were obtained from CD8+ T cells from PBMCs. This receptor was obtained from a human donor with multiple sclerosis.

The CDR3 region has the DNA TGTGCCAGCAGTAGGATCGGAGTGGGACAGGGGAGAGGAAGCAATCAGCCCCAGCATTTT. Amino acid sequence: CASSRIGVGQGRGSNQPQHF. This chain links TRBV6-1 with TRBJ1-5; 10 nucleotides line up with TRBD1. The CDR3 runs 20 residues. Trimming removed 5 bases from V and 1 base from J; junction bases left unmatched: 17. Germline V gene sequence: CDR1 MNHNS, CDR2 SASEGT.